The 2 T cell receptor beta chains in this list originate from one sample, sequenced in a study of cytomegalovirus exposure and HLA in healthy donors. The assay was immunoSEQ multiplex PCR, and TCRdb's table has in-frame clones only and misses some. The repertoire holds roughly 150,000 clones, with approximately 88% as singletons. Sequencing input: PBMCs. These receptors were taken from a woman under 30 in good health and CMV-seropositive.

The J gene is TRBJ2-1, the V gene TRBV7-6; 9 nucleotides agree with TRBD1. The CDR3 is 12 amino acids. Germline CDR1 SGHVS, CDR2 FNYEAQ. Trimming at V came to 8 bases and at J to 7 bases, leaving 3 bases not matched to a gene. The CDR3 here is CASVGQGNEQFF. DNA for the CDR3: TGTGCCAGCGTTGGACAGGGGAATGAGCAGTTCTTC.

This chain joins TRBV9 and TRBJ2-2; TRBD2 aligns across 9 bases. CDR3 size: 18 residues. With 3 bases clipped from V and 0 bases from J, the junction kept 9 bases outside the gene matches. The germline CDR1 and CDR2 sequences are SGDLS and YYNGEE. This CDR3 is CASSAGGLAGTNTGELFF. In DNA, the CDR3 is TGTGCCAGCAGCGCTGGGGGCCTAGCGGGGACGAACACCGGGGAGCTGTTTTTT. Complete variable domain (other parts from reference TRBV9 and TRBJ2-2): DSGVTQTPKHLITATGQRVTLRCSPRSGDLSVYWYQQSLDQGLQFLIQYYNGEERAKGNILERFSAQQFPDLHSELNLSSLELGDSALYFCASSAGGLAGTNTGELFFGEGSRLTVL.